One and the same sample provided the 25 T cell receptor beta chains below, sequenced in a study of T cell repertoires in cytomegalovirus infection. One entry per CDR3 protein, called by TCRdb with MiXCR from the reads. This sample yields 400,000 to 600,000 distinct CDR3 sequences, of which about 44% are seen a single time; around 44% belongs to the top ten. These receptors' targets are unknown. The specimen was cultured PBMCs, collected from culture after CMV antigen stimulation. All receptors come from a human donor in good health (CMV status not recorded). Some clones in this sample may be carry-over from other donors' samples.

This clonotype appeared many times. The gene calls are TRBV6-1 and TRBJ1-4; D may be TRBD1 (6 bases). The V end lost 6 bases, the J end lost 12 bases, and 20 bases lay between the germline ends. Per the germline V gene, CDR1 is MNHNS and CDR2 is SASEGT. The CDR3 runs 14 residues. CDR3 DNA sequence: TGTGCCAGCAGCACGGGGGCGCCGCCGGAAGAACTGTTTTTT. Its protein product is CASSTGAPPEELFF.

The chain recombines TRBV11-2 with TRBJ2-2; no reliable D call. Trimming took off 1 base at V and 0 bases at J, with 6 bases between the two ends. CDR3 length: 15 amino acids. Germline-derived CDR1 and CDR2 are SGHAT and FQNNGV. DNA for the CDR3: TGTGCCAGCAGCTTAGTCCTAGCGAACACCGGGGAGCTGTTTTTT. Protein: CASSLVLANTGELFF. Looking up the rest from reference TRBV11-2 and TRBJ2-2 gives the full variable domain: EAGVAQSPRYKIIEKRQSVAFWCNPISGHATLYWYQQILGQGPKLLIQFQNNGVVDDSQLPKDRFSAERLKGVDSTLKIQPAKLEDSAVYLCASSLVLANTGELFFGEGSRLTVL.

In DNA form, the CDR3 reads TGTGCCAGCAGCTTAGGTCTGACGGTAGCGGAAGAGACCCAGTACTTC. Translated: CASSLGLTVAEETQYF. V usage is TRBV7-3 and J usage is TRBJ2-5, with D maybe TRBD2 (6 bases). Per the germline V gene, CDR1 is SGHTA and CDR2 is FQGTGA. CDR3 length equals 16 residues. V lost 2 bases and J 3 bases, leaving 16 bases between the germline ends.

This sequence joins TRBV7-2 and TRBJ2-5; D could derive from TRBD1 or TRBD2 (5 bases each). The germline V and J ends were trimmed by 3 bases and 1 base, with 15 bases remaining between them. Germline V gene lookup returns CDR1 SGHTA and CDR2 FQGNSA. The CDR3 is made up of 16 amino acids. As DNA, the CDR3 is TGTGCCAGCAGCTTGAGTGGACTCGGGACCCAAGAGACCCAGTACTTC. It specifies CASSLSGLGTQETQYF.

CDR3 region: CASHPTSGPTDTQYF. The DNA of the CDR3 is TGTGCCAGTCACCCGACTAGCGGTCCCACAGATACGCAGTATTTT. The chain links TRBV19 to TRBJ2-3, with 9 bases that match TRBD2. CDR3 length equals 15 residues. Germline CDR1 and CDR2: LNHDA and SQIVND (reference sequence). V lost 8 bases to trimming and J lost 2 bases; unmatched junction nucleotides: 8.

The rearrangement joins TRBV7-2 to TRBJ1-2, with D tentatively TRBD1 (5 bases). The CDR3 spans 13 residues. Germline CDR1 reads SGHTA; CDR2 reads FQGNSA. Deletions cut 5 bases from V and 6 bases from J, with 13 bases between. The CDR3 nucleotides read TGTGCCAGCAGCGGGCGACAGTACCATGGCTACACCTTC. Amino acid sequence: CASSGRQYHGYTF.

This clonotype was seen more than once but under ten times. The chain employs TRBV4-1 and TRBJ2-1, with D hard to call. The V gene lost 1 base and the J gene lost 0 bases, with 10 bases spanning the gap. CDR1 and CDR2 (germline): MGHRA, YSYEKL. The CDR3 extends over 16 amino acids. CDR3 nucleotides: TGCGCCAGCAGCCAAGGGGCGCCGAGCTCCTACAATGAGCAGTTCTTC. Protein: CASSQGAPSSYNEQFF.

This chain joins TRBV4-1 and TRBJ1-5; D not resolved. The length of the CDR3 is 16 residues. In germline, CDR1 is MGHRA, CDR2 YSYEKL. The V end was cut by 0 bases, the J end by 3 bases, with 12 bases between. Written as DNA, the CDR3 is TGCGCCAGCAGCCAAGACGCGGTCCCCTACAATCAGCCCCAGCATTTT. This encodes CASSQDAVPYNQPQHF.

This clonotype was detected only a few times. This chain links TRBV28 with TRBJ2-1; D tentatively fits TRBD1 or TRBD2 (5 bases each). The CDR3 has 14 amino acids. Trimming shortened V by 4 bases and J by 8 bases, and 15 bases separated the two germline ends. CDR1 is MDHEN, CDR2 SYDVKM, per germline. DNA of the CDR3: TGTGCCAGCAGTTGGGTGAGGGGCGGTGATGAGCAGTTCTTC. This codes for CASSWVRGGDEQFF.

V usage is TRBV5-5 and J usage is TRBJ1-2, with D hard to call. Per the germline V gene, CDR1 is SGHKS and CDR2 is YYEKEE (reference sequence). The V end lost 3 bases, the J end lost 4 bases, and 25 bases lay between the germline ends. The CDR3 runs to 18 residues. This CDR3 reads CASSYYSGSQKLVYGYTF. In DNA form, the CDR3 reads TGTGCCAGCAGCTACTATTCTGGGAGCCAAAAGCTGGTCTATGGCTACACCTTC.

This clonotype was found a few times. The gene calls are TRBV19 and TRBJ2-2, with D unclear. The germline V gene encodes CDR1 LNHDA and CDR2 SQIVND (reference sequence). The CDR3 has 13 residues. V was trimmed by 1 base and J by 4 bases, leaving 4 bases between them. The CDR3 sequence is CASSIGATGELFF. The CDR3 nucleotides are TGTGCCAGTAGTATAGGGGCCACCGGGGAGCTGTTTTTT.

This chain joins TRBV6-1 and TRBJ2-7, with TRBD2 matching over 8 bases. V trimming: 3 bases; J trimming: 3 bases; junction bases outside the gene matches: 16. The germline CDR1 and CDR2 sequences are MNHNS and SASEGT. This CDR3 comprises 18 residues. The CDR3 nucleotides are TGTGCCAGCAGTGATCTACTCGGGAGGATGGCGGGAGGCTACGAGCAGTACTTC. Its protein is CASSDLLGRMAGGYEQYF.

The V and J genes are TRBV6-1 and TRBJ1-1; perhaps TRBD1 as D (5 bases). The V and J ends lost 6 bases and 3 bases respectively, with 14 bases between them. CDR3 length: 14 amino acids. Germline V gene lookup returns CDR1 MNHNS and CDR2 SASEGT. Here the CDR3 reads CASRRGRTYTEAFF. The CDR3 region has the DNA TGTGCCAGCAGACGGGGGAGGACCTACACTGAAGCTTTCTTT.

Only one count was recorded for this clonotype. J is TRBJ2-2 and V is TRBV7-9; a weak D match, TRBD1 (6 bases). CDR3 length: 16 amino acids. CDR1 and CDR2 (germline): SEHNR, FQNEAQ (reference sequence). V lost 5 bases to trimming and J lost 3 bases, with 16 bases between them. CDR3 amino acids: CASSLYRVVDTGELFF. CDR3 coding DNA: TGTGCCAGCAGCCTCTACAGGGTTGTAGACACCGGGGAGCTGTTTTTT.

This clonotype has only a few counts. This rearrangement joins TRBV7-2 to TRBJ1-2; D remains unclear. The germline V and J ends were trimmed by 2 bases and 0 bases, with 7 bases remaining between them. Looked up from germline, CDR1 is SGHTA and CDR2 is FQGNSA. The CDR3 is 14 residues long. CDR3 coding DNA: TGTGCCAGCAGCTTATATACCGCTAACTATGGCTACACCTTC. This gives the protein CASSLYTANYGYTF. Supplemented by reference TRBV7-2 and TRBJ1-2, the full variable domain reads GAGVSQSPSNKVTEKGKDVELRCDPISGHTALYWYRQSLGQGLEFLIYFQGNSAPDKSGLPSDRFSAERTGGSVSTLTIQRTQQEDSAVYLCASSLYTANYGYTFGSGTRLTVV.

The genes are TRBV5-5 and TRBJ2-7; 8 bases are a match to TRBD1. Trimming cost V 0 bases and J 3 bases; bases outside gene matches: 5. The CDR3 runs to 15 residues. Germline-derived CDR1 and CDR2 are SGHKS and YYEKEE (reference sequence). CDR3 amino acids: CASSLGGQGNYEQYF. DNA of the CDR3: TGTGCCAGCAGCTTGGGTGGACAGGGCAACTACGAGCAGTACTTC.

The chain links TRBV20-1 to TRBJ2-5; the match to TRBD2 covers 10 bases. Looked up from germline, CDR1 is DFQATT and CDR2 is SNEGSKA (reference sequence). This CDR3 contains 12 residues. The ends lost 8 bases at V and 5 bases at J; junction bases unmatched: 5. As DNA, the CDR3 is TGCAGTCTGACTAGCGGGCGGGAGACCCAGTACTTC. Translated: CSLTSGRETQYF.

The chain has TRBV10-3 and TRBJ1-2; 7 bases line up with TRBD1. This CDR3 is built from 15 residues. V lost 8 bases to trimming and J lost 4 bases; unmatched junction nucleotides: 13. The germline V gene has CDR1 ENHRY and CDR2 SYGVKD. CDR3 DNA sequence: TGTGCCATCTCGGACAGGCGAACCATGACCTATGGCTACACCTTC. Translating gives CAISDRRTMTYGYTF.

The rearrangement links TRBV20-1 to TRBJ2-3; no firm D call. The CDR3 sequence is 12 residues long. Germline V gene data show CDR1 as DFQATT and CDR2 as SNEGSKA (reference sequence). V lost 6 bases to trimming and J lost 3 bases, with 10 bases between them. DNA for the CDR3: TGCAGTGCGAATCAGAGGACAGATACGCAGTATTTT. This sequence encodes CSANQRTDTQYF.

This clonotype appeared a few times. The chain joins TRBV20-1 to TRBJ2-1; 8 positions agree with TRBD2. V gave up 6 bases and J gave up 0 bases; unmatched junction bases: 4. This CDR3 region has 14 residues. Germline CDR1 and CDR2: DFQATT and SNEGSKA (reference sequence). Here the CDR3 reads CSAPSGSSYNEQFF. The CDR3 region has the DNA TGCAGTGCCCCGAGCGGGAGCTCCTACAATGAGCAGTTCTTC.

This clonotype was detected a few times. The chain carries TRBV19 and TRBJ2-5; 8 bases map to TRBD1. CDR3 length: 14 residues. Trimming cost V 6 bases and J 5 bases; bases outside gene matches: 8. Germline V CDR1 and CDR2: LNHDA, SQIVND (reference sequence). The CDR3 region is CASRDRAKSETQYF. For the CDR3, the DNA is TGTGCCAGTAGGGACAGGGCAAAGTCGGAGACCCAGTACTTC.

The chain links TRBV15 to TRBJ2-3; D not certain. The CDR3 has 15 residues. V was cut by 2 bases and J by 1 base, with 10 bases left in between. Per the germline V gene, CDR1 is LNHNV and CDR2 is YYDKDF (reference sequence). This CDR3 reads CATSRKEIGTDTQYF. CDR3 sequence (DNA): TGTGCCACCAGCAGAAAAGAGATCGGCACAGATACGCAGTATTTT. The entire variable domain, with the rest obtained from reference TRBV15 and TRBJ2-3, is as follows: DAMVIQNPRYQVTQFGKPVTLSCSQTLNHNVMYWYQQKSSQAPKLLFHYYDKDFNNEADTPDNFQSRRPNTSFCFLDIRSPGLGDTAMYLCATSRKEIGTDTQYFGPGTRLTVL.

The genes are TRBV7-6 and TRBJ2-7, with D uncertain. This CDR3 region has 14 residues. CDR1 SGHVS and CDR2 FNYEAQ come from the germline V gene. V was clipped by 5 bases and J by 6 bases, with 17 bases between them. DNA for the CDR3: TGTGCCAGCAGCCCGACCTCTGCGGTACGCGAGCAGTACTTC. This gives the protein CASSPTSAVREQYF.

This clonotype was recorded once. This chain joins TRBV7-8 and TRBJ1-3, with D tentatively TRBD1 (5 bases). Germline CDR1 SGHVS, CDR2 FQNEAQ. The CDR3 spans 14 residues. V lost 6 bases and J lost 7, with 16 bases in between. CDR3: CASSGGSSGNTIYF. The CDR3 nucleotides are TGTGCCAGCAGTGGGGGGAGTTCGGGGAACACCATATATTTT.

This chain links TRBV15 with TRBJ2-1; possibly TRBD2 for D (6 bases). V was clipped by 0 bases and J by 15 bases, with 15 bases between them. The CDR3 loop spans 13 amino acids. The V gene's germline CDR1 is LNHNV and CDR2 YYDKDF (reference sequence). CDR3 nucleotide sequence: TGTGCCACCAGCAGAGATAAAGGCGGGGTGCTGTTCTTC. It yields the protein CATSRDKGGVLFF. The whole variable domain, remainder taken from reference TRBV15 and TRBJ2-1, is DAMVIQNPRYQVTQFGKPVTLSCSQTLNHNVMYWYQQKSSQAPKLLFHYYDKDFNNEADTPDNFQSRRPNTSFCFLDIRSPGLGDTAMYLCATSRDKGGVLFFGPGTRLTVL.